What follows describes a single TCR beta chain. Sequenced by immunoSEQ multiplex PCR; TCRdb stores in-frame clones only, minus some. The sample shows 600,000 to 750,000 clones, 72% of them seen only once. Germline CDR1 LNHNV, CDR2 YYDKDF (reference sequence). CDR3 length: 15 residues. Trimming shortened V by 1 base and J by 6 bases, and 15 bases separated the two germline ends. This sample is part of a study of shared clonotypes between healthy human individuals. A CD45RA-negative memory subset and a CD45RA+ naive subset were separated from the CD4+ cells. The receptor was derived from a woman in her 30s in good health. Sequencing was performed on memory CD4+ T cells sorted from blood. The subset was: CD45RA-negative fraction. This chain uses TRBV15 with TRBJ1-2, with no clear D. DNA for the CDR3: TGTGCCACCAGCAGAGGCCTCCAACGTGGGGATGGCTACACCTTC. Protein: CATSRGLQRGDGYTF.